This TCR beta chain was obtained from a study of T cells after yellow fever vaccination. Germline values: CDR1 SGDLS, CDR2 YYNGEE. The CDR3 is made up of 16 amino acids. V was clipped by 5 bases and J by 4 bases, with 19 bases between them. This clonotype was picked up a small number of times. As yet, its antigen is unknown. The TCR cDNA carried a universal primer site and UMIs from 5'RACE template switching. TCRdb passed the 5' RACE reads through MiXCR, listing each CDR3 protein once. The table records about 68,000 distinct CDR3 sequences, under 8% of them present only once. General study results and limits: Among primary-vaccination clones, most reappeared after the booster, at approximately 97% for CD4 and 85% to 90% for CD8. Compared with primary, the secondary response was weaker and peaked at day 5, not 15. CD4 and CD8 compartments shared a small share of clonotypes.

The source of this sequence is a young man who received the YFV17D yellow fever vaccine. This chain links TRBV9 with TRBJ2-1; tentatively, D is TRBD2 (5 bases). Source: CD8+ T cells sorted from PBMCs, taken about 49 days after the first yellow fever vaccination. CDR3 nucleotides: TGTGCCAGCAGACCAGGAACCGGCGGGCTATACAATGAGCAGTTCTTC. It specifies CASRPGTGGLYNEQFF.